This T cell receptor beta chain was sequenced during a study of blood T cell repertoires in COVID-19. As for the study in general: Donors in the United States, Italy and Spain gave samples during acute or convalescent COVID-19.

In germline, CDR1 is LGHDT, CDR2 YNNKEL (reference sequence). The CDR3 contains 15 residues. V lost 1 base, J lost 1 base, and 10 bases lay in between. The data were produced by immunoSEQ multiplex PCR, yet TCRdb's version contains in-frame clones alone and is incomplete. The data contain 200,000 to 300,000 clones, around 88% of them seen just once; the ten biggest clones take up over 1.2%. This TCR derives from an elderly man with acute or convalescent COVID-19. The rearrangement joins TRBV3-1 (or the pseudogene TRBV3-2) to TRBJ1-1; the D gene is possibly TRBD1 (5 bases). Sequencing was performed on peripheral blood. This CDR3 is CASSQAGEANTEAFF. The CDR3 DNA reads as TGTGCCAGCAGCCAAGCGGGGGAGGCGAACACTGAAGCTTTCTTT.